These 15 T cell receptor beta chains share one sample of origin, sequenced in a study of radiotherapy plus CTLA-4 blockade in lung cancer. Only in-frame clones appear in the TCRdb table, and some are missing; sequencing was by immunoSEQ multiplex PCR. Of 43,000 or so clones detected, 55% to 80% appear once; the ten largest clones hold approximately 3.3%. The material was peripheral blood, obtained from a patient treated with radiotherapy plus ipilimumab. All receptors derive from a human donor with non-small cell lung cancer who had a complete response to radiotherapy plus ipilimumab.

The chain employs TRBV28 and TRBJ2-7; D might be TRBD2 (6 bases). This CDR3 contains 14 residues. Trimming shortened V by 6 bases and J by 1 base, and 13 bases separated the two germline ends. Germline V gene data show CDR1 as MDHEN and CDR2 as SYDVKM. Here the CDR3 DNA reads TGTGCCAGCAGCCCCTGGGACTCATCCTACGAGCAGTACTTC. Translation: CASSPWDSSYEQYF.

The V and J genes are TRBV5-4 and TRBJ2-1, with a tentative D call TRBD2 (6 bases). V lost 1 base, J lost 0 bases, and 11 bases lay in between. From germline, CDR1 is SGHNT and CDR2 YYREEE (reference sequence). The CDR3 extends over 16 amino acids. The CDR3, as DNA: TGTGCCAGCAGCTTGACGGGGGACCGCTCCTACAATGAGCAGTTCTTC. Translating gives CASSLTGDRSYNEQFF.

The V call is TRBV5-4, the J call TRBJ1-2, with D possibly TRBD1 on 5 matching bases. The CDR3 runs to 15 residues. The germline gives CDR1 SGHNT, CDR2 YYREEE (reference sequence). The V end lost 4 bases, the J end lost 1 base, and 14 bases lay between the germline ends. The CDR3 region is CASSPGGGVNYGYTF. In DNA, the CDR3 is TGTGCCAGCAGCCCCGGTGGAGGGGTTAACTATGGCTACACCTTC. The entire variable domain, with the rest obtained from reference TRBV5-4 and TRBJ1-2, is as follows: ETGVTQSPTHLIKTRGQQVTLRCSSQSGHNTVSWYQQALGQGPQFIFQYYREEENGRGNFPPRFSGLQFPNYSSELNVNALELDDSALYLCASSPGGGVNYGYTFGSGTRLTVV.

The chain has TRBV6-5 and TRBJ1-1; perhaps TRBD1 as D (6 bases). V was trimmed by 6 bases and J by 0 bases, leaving 11 bases between them. In germline, CDR1 is MNHEY, CDR2 SVGAGI. The CDR3 extends over 14 amino acids. The CDR3 bases are TGTGCCAGCAGGAGGGACACCATGAACACTGAAGCTTTCTTT. Residues: CASRRDTMNTEAFF.

This sequence joins TRBV2 and TRBJ2-5; the D gene is possibly TRBD2 (5 bases). Trimming stripped 6 bases from V and 4 bases from J, with 12 bases between. This CDR3 contains 13 residues. The V gene's germline CDR1 is SNHLY and CDR2 FYNNEI. CDR3 in DNA: TGTGCCAGCAGAAACAGCGGAGGAGAGACCCAGTACTTC. The encoded protein is CASRNSGGETQYF.

The V call is TRBV5-8, the J call TRBJ2-1; TRBD2 matches at 7 bases. V lost 4 bases, J lost 15 bases, and 10 bases stayed unmatched. This CDR3 is built from 12 residues. CDR1 SGHTS and CDR2 YDEGEE come from the germline V gene. CDR3 sequence reads: CASSPTSQRRFF. The CDR3 DNA reads TGTGCCAGCAGCCCGACTAGCCAGCGGAGGTTCTTC.

In this sample, this clone turned up a few times. The genes are TRBV27 and TRBJ2-3; D unclear. From germline, CDR1 is MNHEY and CDR2 SMNVEV (reference sequence). V gave up 6 bases and J gave up 3 bases, with 13 bases separating them. There are 14 residues in the CDR3. For the CDR3, the DNA is TGTGCCAGCAGCCCCTACGGTCGGACAGATACGCAGTATTTT. Its translation is CASSPYGRTDTQYF.

This clone was seen only a few times. The rearrangement uses TRBV18 and TRBJ2-7; no clear D gene. V dropped 0 bases and J dropped 4 bases, with 7 bases sitting between them. The V gene's germline CDR1 is KGHSH and CDR2 LQKENI. The CDR3 has 13 amino acids. The CDR3 protein is CASSPPVTYEQYF. The CDR3 DNA reads as TGTGCCAGCTCACCACCGGTAACTTACGAGCAGTACTTC.

The chain is built from TRBV15 and TRBJ1-5; tentatively, D is TRBD1 (5 bases). Trimming pared 1 base from V and 6 bases from J, leaving 7 bases between. Germline CDR1 is LNHNV and CDR2 is YYDKDF (reference sequence). The CDR3 loop spans 13 amino acids. The CDR3 DNA reads as TGTGCCACCAGCAGAGGTGACAGTCAGCCCCAGCATTTT. Its protein is CATSRGDSQPQHF.

The chain couples TRBV5-1 to TRBJ2-3; 10 positions agree with TRBD2. The V gene's germline CDR1 is SGHRS and CDR2 YFSETQ. The CDR3 is made up of 17 amino acids. J lost 4 bases, V lost 0 bases, and 8 bases had no gene match. CDR3 sequence: CASSLVVLAGASDTQYF. The CDR3, as DNA: TGCGCCAGCAGCTTGGTTGTTCTAGCGGGAGCCTCAGATACGCAGTATTTT.

This clone has a handful of counts. This chain links TRBV13 with TRBJ2-7, with 8 bases aligning to TRBD2. V lost 4 bases, J lost 2 bases, and 7 bases stayed unmatched. The CDR3 sequence is 15 residues long. CDR1 and CDR2 (germline): PRHDT, FYEKMQ (reference sequence). CDR3 DNA sequence: TGTGCCAGCAGCTCGGGGGGGGGTAGTACCTACGAGCAGTACTTC. This translates into CASSSGGGSTYEQYF.

The chain joins TRBV4-2 to TRBJ2-1, with D perhaps TRBD2 (7 bases). The CDR3 has 15 amino acids. Looked up from germline, CDR1 is LGHNA and CDR2 is YNFKEQ. Between the trimmed V and J ends, which lost 4 bases and 5 bases, there was a span of 15 bases. CDR3 DNA: TGTGCCAGCAGCCGCAAGGGAGGGGGGGACAATGAGCAGTTCTTC. Translating gives CASSRKGGGDNEQFF.

The chain employs TRBV7-9 and TRBJ2-7, with TRBD2 matching over 14 bases. CDR1 SEHNR and CDR2 FQNEAQ come from the germline V gene (reference sequence). V trimming: 6 bases; J trimming: 2 bases; junction bases outside the gene matches: 9. The CDR3 has 17 amino acids. This CDR3 is CASSRGTSGSLTYEQYF. The DNA for the CDR3 is TGTGCCAGCAGTCGAGGGACTAGCGGGAGTCTCACCTACGAGCAGTACTTC.

DNA for the CDR3: TGTGCCAGCAGTTCCGACCTAGCGGGGAATTACTACGAGCAGTACTTC. Its translation: CASSSDLAGNYYEQYF. This sequence joins TRBV28 and TRBJ2-7, with TRBD2 matching over 9 bases. Germline CDR1 is MDHEN and CDR2 is SYDVKM. The CDR3 covers 16 residues. V dropped 4 bases and J dropped 3; count of bases not matched to a gene: 10. Looking up the rest from reference TRBV28 and TRBJ2-7 gives the full variable domain: DVKVTQSSRYLVKRTGEKVFLECVQDMDHENMFWYRQDPGLGLRLIYFSYDVKMKEKGDIPEGYSVSREKKERFSLILESASTNQTSMYLCASSSDLAGNYYEQYFGPGTRLTVT.

V usage is TRBV15 and J usage is TRBJ1-5; D uncertain. Germline V CDR1 and CDR2: LNHNV, YYDKDF (reference sequence). The CDR3 length is 15 residues. V was shortened by 0 bases and J by 6 bases, with 12 bases between the two germline ends. CDR3 amino acids: CATSRDWSKRQPQHF. The CDR3 nucleotides read TGTGCCACCAGCAGAGACTGGTCCAAGCGTCAGCCCCAGCATTTT.